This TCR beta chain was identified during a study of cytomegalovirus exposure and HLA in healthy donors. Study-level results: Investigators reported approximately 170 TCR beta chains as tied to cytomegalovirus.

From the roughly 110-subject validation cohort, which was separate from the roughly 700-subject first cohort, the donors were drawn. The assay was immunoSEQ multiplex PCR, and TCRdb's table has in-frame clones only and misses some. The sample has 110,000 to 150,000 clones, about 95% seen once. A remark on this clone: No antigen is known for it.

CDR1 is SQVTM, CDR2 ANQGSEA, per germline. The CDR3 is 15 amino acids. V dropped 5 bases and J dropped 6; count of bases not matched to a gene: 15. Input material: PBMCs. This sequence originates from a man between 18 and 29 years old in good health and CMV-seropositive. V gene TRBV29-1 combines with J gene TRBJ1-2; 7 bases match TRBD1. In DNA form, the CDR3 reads TGCAGCGTTACAACAACCAACAGGGGAGGAAATGGCTACACCTTC. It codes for CSVTTTNRGGNGYTF.